These 32 T cell receptor beta chains originate from one sample sequenced in a study of T cells in Graves' hyperthyroidism and ophthalmopathy. TCR beta CDR3 sequences were amplified from RNA transcripts. RT-PCR in the first round (using the HTBI primer set) targeted the TCR CDR3. TCRdb processed the multiplex PCR reads anew with MiXCR; each CDR3 protein has one entry. The repertoire holds under 300,000 distinct CDR3 sequences, with roughly 15% as singletons. The sample was blood. The receptors were sampled from a woman in her forties or fifties with Graves' hyperthyroidism that later progressed to Graves' ophthalmopathy.

This chain joins TRBV5-1 and TRBJ1-3; tentative D call: TRBD1 (5 bases). Germline CDR1 is SGHRS and CDR2 is YFSETQ. V was clipped by 5 bases and J by 0 bases, with 15 bases between them. The CDR3 runs 16 residues. This CDR3 reads CASRASGQGSGNTIYF. DNA of the CDR3: TGCGCCAGCAGGGCATCAGGGCAGGGCTCTGGAAACACCATATATTTT.

The rearrangement links TRBV24-1 to TRBJ1-5, with D hard to call. The CDR3 totals 13 residues. The germline gives CDR1 KGHDR, CDR2 SFDVKD. V was clipped by 6 bases and J by 1 base, with 6 bases between them. The CDR3 sequence is CATSTGSNQPQHF. As DNA, the CDR3 is TGTGCCACCAGTACCGGCAGCAATCAGCCCCAGCATTTT.

This clonotype was seen a handful of times. The rearrangement links TRBV4-1 to TRBJ1-5; D not resolved. Germline loops: CDR1 MGHRA, CDR2 YSYEKL. V was cut by 0 bases and J by 4 bases, with 10 bases left in between. The CDR3 contains 15 residues. CDR3 amino acids: CASSQERLPNQPQHF. The DNA of the CDR3 is TGCGCCAGCAGCCAAGAGAGACTTCCAAATCAGCCCCAGCATTTT.

Many counts were recorded for this clonotype. The V call is TRBV7-9, the J call TRBJ2-7; D is perhaps TRBD1 or TRBD2 (5 bases each). CDR1 is SEHNR and CDR2 is FQNEAQ in the germline V gene (reference sequence). This CDR3 spans 13 amino acids. V was cut by 5 bases and J by 2 bases, with 10 bases left in between. CDR3 amino acids: CASSPADTYEQYF. In DNA, the CDR3 is TGTGCCAGCAGCCCAGCGGACACCTACGAGCAGTACTTC.

The rearrangement joins TRBV20-1 to TRBJ1-2; 7 nucleotides agree with TRBD1. The germline CDR1 and CDR2 sequences are DFQATT and SNEGSKA (reference sequence). Germline trimming cut 3 bases from V and 3 bases from J; bases unmatched to any gene: 7. CDR3 length: 14 residues. CDR3 protein: CSASPSGGHYGYTF. The CDR3 DNA sequence: TGCAGTGCTAGTCCCTCAGGGGGACACTATGGCTACACCTTC.

This clonotype occurred many times. This chain joins TRBV12-3 or TRBV12-4 and TRBJ1-5; 9 nucleotides match TRBD1. The CDR3 is 18 residues long. Trimming took 3 bases from V and 0 from J; bases not matched to a gene: 9. This CDR3 is CASSFGDRALYSNQPQHF. The CDR3, as DNA: TGTGCCAGCAGTTTCGGGGACAGGGCCCTTTATAGCAATCAGCCCCAGCATTTT.

At least ten counts were recorded for this clonotype. This chain connects TRBV7-8 to TRBJ1-5; no clear D. Germline V gives CDR1 SGHVS, CDR2 FQNEAQ. Deletions cut 0 bases from V and 2 bases from J, with 14 bases between. The CDR3 extends over 17 amino acids. For the CDR3, the DNA is TGTGCCAGCAGCTTAGCCAGGACGGGATGGGGCAATCAGCCCCAGCATTTT. Encoded protein: CASSLARTGWGNQPQHF.

This clonotype occurred once. This rearrangement joins TRBV3-1 to TRBJ2-3, with D tentatively TRBD1 (6 bases). Germline CDR1 reads LGHDT; CDR2 reads YNNKEL (reference sequence). The CDR3 contains 16 residues. V was clipped by 6 bases and J by 5 bases, with 21 bases between them. DNA of the CDR3: TGTGCCAGCAGTCAAAAGGGGTGGGGGCGCCAAGATACGCAGTATTTT. Protein sequence: CASSQKGWGRQDTQYF.

This clonotype was counted between two and nine times. J is TRBJ2-3 and V is TRBV20-1; 8 bases fit TRBD2. Unmatched junction bases numbered 8, after V lost 4 bases and J lost 2 bases. CDR1 is DFQATT, CDR2 SNEGSKA, per germline (reference sequence). This CDR3 is built from 15 residues. CDR3 in amino acids: CSATGGGTNTDTQYF. The CDR3 nucleotides read TGCAGTGCTACGGGCGGGGGGACAAACACAGATACGCAGTATTTT.

This clonotype was picked up a small number of times. The rearrangement links TRBV9 to TRBJ2-3; 9 bases are shared with TRBD2. J lost 6 bases, V lost 4 bases, and 12 bases had no gene match. The germline V gene encodes CDR1 SGDLS and CDR2 YYNGEE. This CDR3 comprises 16 residues. The DNA for the CDR3 is TGTGCCAGCAGCCAAACTATAGCGGGAGAATGGGATACGCAGTATTTT. Protein sequence: CASSQTIAGEWDTQYF.

In its sample, this clonotype was seen many times. The V and J genes are TRBV6-1 and TRBJ2-5; no clear D. V lost 6 bases and J lost 5, with 13 bases in between. The germline V gene encodes CDR1 MNHNS and CDR2 SASEGT. The CDR3 spans 13 residues. CDR3 amino acids: CASSDRAPETQYF. The DNA for the CDR3 is TGTGCCAGCAGCGACCGGGCTCCCGAGACCCAGTACTTC.

The V call is TRBV11-3, the J call TRBJ2-7, with 10 bases that match TRBD2. Germline CDR1 is SGHNT and CDR2 is YENEEA. The CDR3 loop spans 15 amino acids. The V gene end was trimmed by 5 bases and the J gene end by 2 bases; junction bases not matched to a gene: 6. CDR3 in amino acids: CASSKGTSATYEQYF. The CDR3 bases are TGTGCCAGCAGCAAAGGGACTAGCGCTACCTACGAGCAGTACTTC.

This clonotype was picked up a small number of times. This chain links TRBV18 with TRBJ1-2; a weak D match, TRBD1 (5 bases). V lost 9 bases, J lost 7 bases, and 15 bases lay in between. Germline V gene data show CDR1 as KGHSH and CDR2 as LQKENI. The CDR3 runs 12 residues. Written as DNA, the CDR3 is TGTGCCAGTTTCACCGCAGGGACTGGCTACACCTTC. This translates into CASFTAGTGYTF.

This clonotype was picked up a small number of times. The chain links TRBV10-2 to TRBJ2-2, with unresolved D. Trimming removed 0 bases at V and 7 bases at J, with 9 bases between. The germline gives CDR1 WSHSY, CDR2 SAAADI. This CDR3 is 14 amino acids long. The CDR3 here is CASSESGPIGELFF. In DNA, the CDR3 is TGCGCCAGCAGTGAGTCAGGACCCATCGGGGAGCTGTTTTTT.

This clonotype occurred many times. The junction does not match germline at one end; this may be a read error. The chain employs TRBV5-1 and TRBJ1-1; 10 bases are shared with TRBD1. Per germline, CDR1 SGHRS and CDR2 YFSETQ. CDR3 length equals 14 residues. CDR3 amino acids: CASSLDRGGTEAFF. The CDR3 DNA reads as TGTGCCAGCAGCTTGGACAGGGGGGGTACTGAAGCTTTCTTT.

This clonotype turned up a few times. It may be a read error: a sequence one base away is much more abundant. Lacking the conserved final phenylalanine or tryptophan, this CDR3 likely reflects a read error. The chain carries TRBV6-1 and TRBJ1-2; 7 nucleotides match TRBD1. The CDR3 contains 15 residues. Germline V gene sequence: CDR1 MNHNS, CDR2 SASEGT. After removal of 5 bases from V and 3 bases from J, the junction contained 9 bases not matched to a gene. In DNA, the CDR3 is TGTGCCAGCAGTCCGCGACCCACAGGGGACTATGGCTACACCCTC. The encoded protein is CASSPRPTGDYGYTL.

Comments on this clonotype: Given a much more abundant clone one base away, this may be a read error. This chain joins TRBV3-1 and TRBJ2-7; 8 bases agree with TRBD2. Trimming removed 1 base from V and 6 bases from J; junction bases left unmatched: 8. Per germline, CDR1 LGHDT and CDR2 YNNKEL (reference sequence). The CDR3 is 15 residues long. CDR3 residues: CASSQVGAGVREQYF. CDR3 bases: TGTGCCAGCAGCCAAGTCGGAGCGGGAGTCCGCGAGCAGTACTTC.

In the case of this clonotype: Possible read error: a much larger clone is one base away. This chain connects TRBV7-2 to TRBJ2-3; a weak D match, TRBD1 (6 bases). The germline gives CDR1 SGHTA, CDR2 FQGNSA. This CDR3 contains 14 residues. CDR3 in amino acids: CAGSFGQGTNTQYF. The CDR3 DNA follows: TGTGCCGGCAGCTTCGGGCAGGGGACAAATACGCAGTATTTT.

This clonotype was recorded at least ten times. This sequence joins TRBV27 and TRBJ1-5; TRBD1 might be the D (5 bases). V dropped 3 bases and J dropped 3 bases, with 9 bases sitting between them. CDR1 and CDR2 from the germline V gene are MNHEY and SMNVEV (reference sequence). This CDR3 spans 14 amino acids. CDR3 region: CASSFRGANQPQHF. CDR3 bases: TGTGCCAGCAGTTTTAGGGGCGCCAATCAGCCCCAGCATTTT.

This clonotype showed up many times. This rearrangement joins TRBV28 to TRBJ2-7; 11 bases agree with TRBD1. Germline CDR1 and CDR2: MDHEN and SYDVKM. With V trimmed by 4 bases and J by 0 bases, 14 bases remained unmatched. This CDR3 is 19 amino acids long. The DNA of the CDR3 is TGTGCCAGCAGTTCTCTAGGGACAGGGGGAAAATCTAGCTCCTACGAGCAGTACTTC. This encodes CASSSLGTGGKSSSYEQYF.

This clonotype has a count of ten or more. The rearrangement joins TRBV6-6 to TRBJ2-7, with 9 positions matching TRBD1. The length of the CDR3 is 15 residues. J was trimmed by 2 bases and V by 2 bases; bases with no gene match: 4. Germline CDR1 and CDR2: MNHNY and SVGAGI (reference sequence). CDR3 coding DNA: TGTGCCAGCAGTTACGGGGGACAGGGAACCTACGAGCAGTACTTC. Its protein is CASSYGGQGTYEQYF.

This clonotype was seen only a few times. This chain links TRBV28 with TRBJ1-5, with a possible D match to TRBD1 (5 bases). V was cut by 6 bases and J by 7 bases, with 16 bases left in between. The CDR3 is 14 amino acids. Looked up from germline, CDR1 is MDHEN and CDR2 is SYDVKM. CDR3: CASSSGGAQQPQHF. The CDR3 DNA is TGTGCCAGCAGCTCCGGTGGGGCGCAGCAGCCCCAGCATTTT.

This clonotype was found a few times. V and J are TRBV12-3 or TRBV12-4 and TRBJ2-7; TRBD2 might be the D (5 bases). This CDR3 region has 11 residues. V was clipped by 7 bases and J by 7 bases, with 11 bases between them. The DNA of the CDR3 is TGTGCCAGCACACTCTCGGGGGAGCAGTACTTC. Amino acids: CASTLSGEQYF.

V is TRBV4-2 and J is TRBJ2-1; 12 bases match TRBD1. Trimming took 4 bases from V and 8 from J; bases not matched to a gene: 18. The germline V gene has CDR1 LGHNA and CDR2 YNFKEQ. The CDR3 consists of 19 residues. In DNA form, the CDR3 reads TGTGCCAGCAGCCCGGGACAGGGGGCGAAGGGTGGGTTTGTAGATGAGCAGTTCTTC. Protein: CASSPGQGAKGGFVDEQFF.

As concerns this clonotype: Likely a read error: the CDR3 ends without its conserved phenylalanine or tryptophan. The chain has TRBV20-1 and TRBJ2-7; 13 bases agree with TRBD2. The CDR3 sequence is 13 residues long. V shed 7 bases, J shed 3 bases, and the junction held 3 bases outside the gene matches. CDR1 and CDR2 (germline): DFQATT, SNEGSKA (reference sequence). CDR3 region: CSVGTSGIYEQYL. The CDR3 region has the DNA TGCAGTGTTGGGACTAGCGGGATCTACGAGCAGTACCTC.

The sample holds a few counts of this clonotype. This may arise from a read error, as a much more abundant clone is one base away. The rearrangement uses TRBV28 and TRBJ2-5; possibly TRBD2 for D (5 bases). Germline-derived CDR1 and CDR2 are MDHEN and SYDVKM. The CDR3 totals 16 residues. The ends were cut back, 5 bases at V and 9 bases at J, with 25 bases in the middle. The CDR3 coding sequence is TGTGCCAGCAGTAATATAGGACCTCTTACCGGGGAGCCCCAGTACTTC. Translation: CASSNIGPLTGEPQYF.

This chain uses TRBV3-1 with TRBJ2-5; the D gene is possibly TRBD2 (6 bases). The V end lost 0 bases, the J end lost 2 bases, and 19 bases lay between the germline ends. The CDR3 has 18 residues. CDR1 is LGHDT, CDR2 YNNKEL, per germline (reference sequence). This chain's CDR3 is CASSQESPRAAGQETQYF. CDR3 coding DNA: TGTGCCAGCAGCCAAGAGTCGCCTCGGGCGGCGGGGCAAGAGACCCAGTACTTC.

There are many counts of this clonotype. This sequence joins TRBV11-3 and TRBJ2-2; tentative D call: TRBD1 (6 bases). Germline lookup yields CDR1 SGHNT and CDR2 YENEEA. Trimming pared 0 bases from V and 5 bases from J, leaving 10 bases between. The CDR3 contains 15 residues. CDR3 region: CASSLEGARTGELFF. DNA for the CDR3: TGTGCCAGCAGCTTAGAGGGGGCGAGGACCGGGGAGCTGTTTTTT.

This clonotype was recorded at least ten times. The CDR3 reads CASSLVPGRGNTEAFF. The CDR3 bases are TGTGCCAGCAGCTTGGTCCCCGGAAGGGGGAACACTGAAGCTTTCTTT. This rearrangement joins TRBV5-6 to TRBJ1-1; a weak D match, TRBD1 (5 bases). Germline lookup yields CDR1 SGHDT and CDR2 YYEEEE. CDR3 length: 16 amino acids. Trimming removed 0 bases from V and 1 base from J, with 13 bases in between.

This clonotype was detected ten times or more. The V and J genes are TRBV5-5 and TRBJ2-3; D is ambiguous. CDR3 length equals 12 residues. Trimming cost V 0 bases and J 2 bases, with 1 base left between them. Per the germline V gene, CDR1 is SGHKS and CDR2 is YYEKEE (reference sequence). The CDR3 bases are TGTGCCAGCAGCTTGGTCACAGATACGCAGTATTTT. The encoded protein is CASSLVTDTQYF.

V gene TRBV18 combines with J gene TRBJ2-7, with a weak D call TRBD1 (6 bases). Germline V gene data show CDR1 as KGHSH and CDR2 as LQKENI. V lost 4 bases to trimming and J lost 5 bases, with 15 bases between them. This CDR3 has 14 residues. As DNA, the CDR3 is TGTGCCAGCTCACGAGAGACAGGTTCCCACGAGCAGTACTTC. Its protein is CASSRETGSHEQYF.

This clonotype has at least ten counts. The genes are TRBV5-1 and TRBJ1-4, with TRBD1 identical over 9 bases. CDR1 and CDR2 (germline): SGHRS, YFSETQ. CDR3 length equals 15 residues. V was clipped by 2 bases and J by 4 bases; unmatched bases: 3. CDR3 residues: CASSFLTGGNEKLFF. The CDR3, as DNA: TGCGCCAGCAGCTTCCTGACAGGGGGTAATGAAAAACTGTTTTTT.